This TCR beta chain stems from a study of T cell responses to AZD1222 COVID-19 vaccine. TCRdb's table, derived via immunoSEQ multiplex PCR, lists solely in-frame clones and lacks some. Of roughly 100,000 clones listed, roughly 87% are singletons. CDR3 length: 17 residues. CDR1 and CDR2 (germline): SNHLY, FYNNEI. Trimming pared 5 bases from V and 0 bases from J, leaving 19 bases between. Study observations and caveats: Nearly half of spike-specific TCRs reportedly go after variant regions that carry no mutations. Rises in breadth and depth of Spike-specific TCRs came after two AZD1222 doses. Possibly, clonal diversity was underestimated; donors were largely white British and included more females.

Note on this clone: Its antigen remains unidentified.

This rearrangement joins TRBV2 to TRBJ1-1, with unresolved D. The receptor's source is an adult in good health. The sequenced sample was peripheral blood, obtained on day 0 of AZD1222 vaccination. This CDR3 is CASSQRRTADMNTEAFF. DNA of the CDR3: TGTGCCAGCAGTCAACGGCGGACGGCCGACATGAACACTGAAGCTTTCTTT.